A single sample is the source of the 7 T cell receptor beta chains below, sequenced in a study of control samples from healthy donors and cancer patients. Assay: immunoSEQ multiplex PCR; the TCRdb copy retains only in-frame clones and omits some. The repertoire consists of about 160,000 clones, with about 94% occurring once and the leading ten covering about 8.5%. The material sequenced was blood. These TCRs come from a middle-aged woman in good health.

V gene TRBV12-2 combines with J gene TRBJ2-1; TRBD1 is the table's D call and was not checked against the DNA. TRBV12-2 is termed a pseudogene. There are 17 residues in the CDR3. CDR3 loop: CASRLAIWAGPNNEQFF. In DNA form, the CDR3 reads TGTGCAAGTCGCTTAGCAATTTGGGCAGGCCCTAACAATGAGCAGTTCTTC.

The V and J genes are TRBV9 and TRBJ1-1, with D unresolved. Germline loops: CDR1 SGDLS, CDR2 YYNGEE. V was clipped by 0 bases and J by 5 bases, with 20 bases between them. CDR3 length: 17 residues. CDR3 DNA: TGTGCCAGCAGCGTAGATCCGACACCTGGCTTCAAGACTGAAGCTTTCTTT. Amino acids: CASSVDPTPGFKTEAFF.

The rearrangement joins TRBV7-2 to TRBJ2-3; 9 nucleotides match TRBD1. Trimming took 4 bases from V and 2 from J; bases not matched to a gene: 4. Germline CDR1 SGHTA, CDR2 FQGNSA. The CDR3 sequence is 15 residues long. CDR3 nucleotides: TGTGCCAGCAGCTCCCGGGACAGGGACACAGATACGCAGTATTTT. It is translated as CASSSRDRDTDTQYF.

This CDR3 is CATQTSGGTDTQYF. The CDR3 coding sequence is TGTGCCACCCAGACTAGCGGGGGCACAGATACGCAGTATTTT. The chain carries TRBV6-5 and TRBJ2-3, with 11 bases fitting TRBD2. Germline V lookup: CDR1 MNHEY, CDR2 SVGAGI. There are 14 residues in the CDR3. The junction had 4 bases not matched to a gene; V was cut back by 10 bases and J by 1 base.

This chain uses TRBV19 with TRBJ2-1; TRBD2 matches at 10 bases. Germline loops: CDR1 LNHDA, CDR2 SQIVND (reference sequence). This CDR3 has 15 amino acids. V was clipped by 2 bases and J by 5 bases; unmatched bases: 3. CDR3 nucleotides: TGTGCCAGTAGTATATCTAGCGGGAGTAACAATGAGCAGTTCTTC. It yields the protein CASSISSGSNNEQFF.

The chain is built from TRBV27 and TRBJ1-2; a weak D match, TRBD1 (5 bases). This CDR3 comprises 13 residues. V lost 2 bases and J 5 bases, leaving 9 bases between the germline ends. The germline CDR1 and CDR2 sequences are MNHEY and SMNVEV (reference sequence). CDR3 bases: TGTGCCAGCAGTTTACGGGGGTCATATGGCTACACCTTC. Protein product: CASSLRGSYGYTF.

This clone is a singleton in its sample. The chain couples TRBV14 to TRBJ1-2, with D maybe TRBD1 (6 bases). The germline V and J ends were trimmed by 1 base and 4 bases, with 7 bases remaining between them. The CDR3 contains 13 residues. The germline V gene has CDR1 SGHDN and CDR2 FVKESK. CDR3 bases: TGTGCCAGCAGCCAAGGGGACATCTATGGCTACACCTTC. This codes for CASSQGDIYGYTF.